The 4 T cell receptor beta chains below come from one sample, sequenced in a study of metastatic and nonmetastatic thyroid tumors. From the PCR reads, TCRdb re-called clones with MiXCR. Of around 36,000 clones in the sample, 29% are singletons; the top ten hold around 7.6%. Thyroid surgery had not been preceded by any treatment in any patient. The sequencing input was blood. The receptors were gathered from a female donor with papillary thyroid cancer or a benign thyroid nodule (not recorded which). Some clones in this sample may be carry-over from other donors' samples.

The chain links TRBV6-1 to TRBJ2-3; possible D gene TRBD1, 5 bases. This CDR3 region has 13 residues. The germline V gene has CDR1 MNHNS and CDR2 SASEGT. The V and J ends lost 5 bases and 11 bases respectively, with 17 bases between them. CDR3: CASSPDAGWKQYF. In DNA, the CDR3 is TGTGCCAGCAGTCCCGACGCAGGGTGGAAGCAGTATTTT.

There are a few counts of this clone. This chain uses TRBV6-1 with TRBJ2-3; no definite D call. The CDR3 runs 13 residues. Between the trimmed V and J ends, which lost 7 bases and 6 bases, there was a span of 14 bases. The germline V gene encodes CDR1 MNHNS and CDR2 SASEGT. Here the CDR3 reads CASTEGEVDTQYF. CDR3 coding DNA: TGTGCCAGCACAGAAGGCGAGGTTGATACGCAGTATTTT.

This clone was seen at least ten times. V gene TRBV19 combines with J gene TRBJ2-1; D call uncertain. This CDR3 contains 13 residues. Germline CDR1 reads LNHDA; CDR2 reads SQIVND (reference sequence). Trimming took 1 base from V and 7 from J, leaving 8 bases between them. The DNA for the CDR3 is TGTGCCAGTAGTATAGGGGCAGCAAATGAGCAGTTCTTC. Protein sequence: CASSIGAANEQFF.

The chain joins TRBV6-5 to TRBJ2-1; 9 bases map to TRBD2. The CDR3 runs 16 residues. Germline-derived CDR1 and CDR2 are MNHEY and SVGAGI. Losses at the gene ends were 4 bases for V and 7 bases for J; bases not matched to a gene: 11. DNA for the CDR3: TGTGCCAGCAGTTTTATTAGCGGGAGTGCCGATAATGAGCAGTTCTTC. Translating it yields CASSFISGSADNEQFF.